Each of the 7 T cell receptor beta chains below was sequenced from the same sample in a study of T-cell memory formation after mild COVID-19. One entry per CDR3 protein results from TCRdb running MiXCR on the 5' RACE reads. The data contain about 470,000 distinct CDR3 sequences, around a quarter of them singletons. Material: PBMCs or a T cell subset sorted from them (not recorded which). These receptors all come from an adult woman who had mild COVID-19 (a few samples of this study predate the infection). Cell type and time point are not known.

In its sample, this clonotype was seen a few times. The chain is built from TRBV5-1 and TRBJ2-1, with 10 bases lining up with TRBD1. This CDR3 is built from 16 residues. V lost 4 bases and J lost 7; bases outside the gene matches: 11. Per the germline V gene, CDR1 is SGHRS and CDR2 is YFSETQ. CDR3 sequence reads: CASSREAGTGVNEQFF. For the CDR3, the DNA is TGCGCCAGCAGCCGCGAGGCCGGGACAGGGGTGAATGAGCAGTTCTTC.

In this sample, this clonotype turned up once. The chain joins TRBV5-6 to TRBJ1-5, with D unclear. CDR3 length equals 14 residues. V lost 1 base and J lost 3, with 8 bases in between. The V gene's germline CDR1 is SGHDT and CDR2 YYEEEE. The CDR3 DNA reads TGTGCCAGCAGCTTGCAGGAATTCAATCAGCCCCAGCATTTT. Protein: CASSLQEFNQPQHF.

This clonotype appeared a few times. This chain uses TRBV20-1 with TRBJ1-3; D unresolved. Trimming pared 2 bases from V and 4 bases from J, leaving 9 bases between. The length of the CDR3 is 13 residues. CDR1 and CDR2 (germline): DFQATT, SNEGSKA (reference sequence). CDR3 nucleotides: TGCAGTGCTAGAATGGCTTCCGGAAACACCATATATTTT. Its translation: CSARMASGNTIYF.

The chain has TRBV27 and TRBJ2-7, with D hard to call. V gave up 2 bases and J gave up 3 bases, with 8 bases separating them. The CDR3 loop spans 13 amino acids. Looked up from germline, CDR1 is MNHEY and CDR2 is SMNVEV (reference sequence). CDR3 sequence reads: CASSLGRFYEQYF. In DNA form, the CDR3 reads TGTGCCAGCAGTTTAGGCAGATTCTACGAGCAGTACTTC.

The chain couples TRBV6-5 to TRBJ2-5; D is tentatively TRBD1 or TRBD2 (6 bases each). Between the trimmed V and J ends, which lost 4 bases and 7 bases, there was a span of 13 bases. This CDR3 has 13 residues. CDR1 MNHEY and CDR2 SVGAGI come from the germline V gene. The CDR3 here is CASSSPGARTQYF. CDR3 coding DNA: TGTGCCAGCAGTTCTCCGGGGGCCCGGACCCAGTACTTC.

The chain combines TRBV20-1 with TRBJ2-3, with 16 bases identical to TRBD2. The CDR3 contains 19 residues. The V segment lost 7 bases and the J segment 1 base; nucleotides outside the gene matches: 14. Germline V lookup: CDR1 DFQATT, CDR2 SNEGSKA (reference sequence). CDR3 in DNA: TGCAGTGTTTTGGGACTAGCGGGGGGGAATTCATGGGGCACAGATACGCAGTATTTT. It yields the protein CSVLGLAGGNSWGTDTQYF.

V gene TRBV12-3 or TRBV12-4 combines with J gene TRBJ2-5; no clear D gene. V gave up 2 bases and J gave up 7 bases, with 11 bases separating them. The CDR3 length is 13 residues. CDR3 loop: CASSLRAWGTQYF. The CDR3 DNA reads as TGTGCCAGCAGTTTAAGGGCCTGGGGGACCCAGTACTTC.